This TCR beta chain was sequenced for a study of blood T cell repertoires in COVID-19. The method was immunoSEQ multiplex PCR; TCRdb's version includes in-frame clones alone and lacks a portion of them. The data show roughly 160,000 clones, with about four fifths seen just once and about 2.5% held by the top ten. Trimming removed 4 bases from V and 8 bases from J; junction bases left unmatched: 6. The CDR3 totals 14 residues. Germline assignment: CDR1 SGDLS and CDR2 YYNGEE. This clonotype originated in a woman aged 80 or over with COVID-19, enrolled during active disease. Sequencing was done on a sample of peripheral blood. This chain joins TRBV9 and TRBJ1-4; 9 bases map to TRBD1. The CDR3 spells CASSRTGAGEKLFF. The CDR3 nucleotides are TGTGCCAGCAGCCGGACAGGGGCAGGGGAAAAACTGTTTTTT. The full variable domain, its missing parts supplied by reference TRBV9 and TRBJ1-4, is DSGVTQTPKHLITATGQRVTLRCSPRSGDLSVYWYQQSLDQGLQFLIQYYNGEERAKGNILERFSAQQFPDLHSELNLSSLELGDSALYFCASSRTGAGEKLFFGSGTQLSVL.